This is a list of T cell receptor beta chains from one sample in a study of vaccination and CD4 T cells after COVID-19. Their specific antigens are unknown. TCRdb re-called the PCR reads through MiXCR, storing one row per CDR3 protein. Of around 14,000 distinct CDR3 sequences detected, 60% appear once; the ten largest clones hold more than 11%. Specimen: CD4+ T cells from blood, cultured in vitro. The receptor source for this set is a human donor who had recovered from COVID-19. Each CDR3 is given with its conserved first and last residue. A D gene is named only where the DNA matches it firmly. Clone size is given for some rows only: seen once, a few or many times, or a class if the clone is expanded.

d_gene	j_gene	v_gene	abundance	CDR3aa	CDR3nt
.	TRBJ2-7	TRBV20-1	.	CSARDQGSEQYF	TGCAGTGCTAGAGATCAGGGTTCCGAGCAGTACTTC
TRBD1	TRBJ2-1	TRBV6-1	.	CASSKGTGFSNEQFF	TGTGCCAGCAGCAAGGGGACAGGGTTTAGCAATGAGCAGTTCTTC
.	TRBJ2-7	TRBV7-6	.	CASSLSHYEQYF	TGTGCCAGCAGCTTGTCCCACTACGAGCAGTACTTC
.	TRBJ2-3	TRBV19	few	CASSPVSSTDTQYF	TGTGCCAGTAGTCCCGTCTCGAGCACAGATACGCAGTATTTT
.	TRBJ2-5	TRBV7-6	.	CASSLLATKGETQYF	TGTGCCAGCAGCTTGCTAGCGACAAAAGGGGAGACCCAGTACTTC
.	TRBJ1-3	TRBV30	.	CAWSLTASGNTIYF	TGTGCCTGGAGTTTGACAGCCTCTGGAAACACCATATATTTT
.	TRBJ2-4	TRBV20-1	large	CSASRPSLGAKNIQYF	TGCAGTGCTAGTCGGCCTTCCCTGGGGGCCAAAAACATTCAGTACTTC
TRBD1	TRBJ1-5	TRBV28	once	CASRRNTGGNQPQHF	TGTGCCAGCAGGAGAAACACAGGGGGGAATCAGCCCCAGCATTTT
TRBD1	TRBJ2-7	TRBV7-3	.	CASSSSPGQGIYEQYF	TGTGCCAGCAGCTCGTCACCGGGACAGGGTATCTACGAGCAGTACTTC
TRBD2	TRBJ2-3	TRBV6-2/TRBV6-3	.	CASSLGGDTQYF	TGTGCCAGCAGCCTCGGGGGGGATACGCAGTATTTT
.	TRBJ2-4	TRBV10-1	.	CASSESIRGGNIQYF	TGCGCCAGCAGTGAGTCGATCAGGGGTGGAAACATTCAGTACTTC
.	TRBJ2-7	TRBV20-1	few	CSASPLVAEQYF	TGCAGTGCTAGTCCGCTAGTAGCCGAGCAGTACTTC
TRBD1	TRBJ1-2	TRBV6-1	.	CASSLTGGVNYGYTF	TGTGCCAGCAGTCTGACAGGGGGAGTTAACTATGGCTACACCTTC
.	TRBJ1-5	TRBV21-1	few	CASSKKEVYSNQPQHF	TGTGCCAGCAGCAAAAAGGAGGTTTATAGCAATCAGCCCCAGCATTTT
.	TRBJ1-1	TRBV7-2	few	CASSSDKNTEAFF	TGTGCCAGCAGCTCGGACAAGAACACTGAAGCTTTCTTT
.	TRBJ2-2	TRBV6-4	medium-sized	CASSDRDTGELFF	TGTGCCAGCAGTGACAGGGACACCGGGGAGCTGTTTTTT
TRBD2	TRBJ2-1	TRBV15	.	CATSRVSGLAFNEQFF	TGTGCCACCAGCAGAGTTTCGGGACTAGCATTCAATGAGCAGTTCTTC
TRBD2	TRBJ2-5	TRBV20-1	.	CSARAGVLQETQYF	TGCAGTGCTAGGGCGGGAGTGTTACAAGAGACCCAGTACTTC
.	TRBJ2-3	TRBV28	.	CASSSGVIDTQYF	TGTGCCAGCAGTTCGGGAGTAATAGATACGCAGTATTTT
.	TRBJ2-2	TRBV6-1	.	CASCRTNTGELFF	TGTGCCAGCTGCCGAACGAACACCGGGGAGCTGTTTTTT
.	TRBJ2-5	TRBV7-9	.	CASSSSQGGKTQYF	TGTGCCAGCAGCTCCAGTCAGGGAGGCAAGACCCAGTACTTC
TRBD2	TRBJ2-7	TRBV7-6	.	CASSPDLAGIFSEQYF	TGTGCCAGCAGCCCCGACCTAGCGGGAATTTTTTCCGAGCAGTACTTC
.	TRBJ1-6	TRBV28	.	CASSLQGTYNSPLHF	TGTGCCAGCAGTTTACAGGGGACCTATAATTCACCCCTCCACTTT
TRBD1	TRBJ2-1	TRBV20-1	.	CSASTWTGAYNEQFF	TGCAGTGCTTCAACATGGACAGGGGCCTACAATGAGCAGTTCTTC
TRBD1	TRBJ2-5	TRBV27	.	CASSLLGQRVGRETQYF	TGTGCCAGCAGTTTGTTGGGACAGAGGGTCGGTAGGGAGACCCAGTACTTC
TRBD1	TRBJ2-7	TRBV7-2	.	CASSPSRDRDEQYF	TGTGCCAGCAGCCCCTCCCGGGACAGGGACGAGCAGTACTTC
.	TRBJ1-5	TRBV6-2/TRBV6-3	.	CASSSRLGIYSNQPQHF	TGTGCCAGCAGTTCTCGTCTAGGGATCTATAGCAATCAGCCCCAGCATTTT
.	TRBJ1-6	TRBV20-1	.	CSALTGVNSPLHF	TGCAGTGCATTGACAGGCGTTAATTCACCCCTCCACTTT
TRBD2	TRBJ2-5	TRBV15	.	CATSSASGRARETQYF	TGTGCCACCAGCAGTGCTAGCGGGAGGGCTAGAGAGACCCAGTACTTC
.	TRBJ2-6	TRBV19	once	CASRTDSGANVLTF	TGTGCCAGTAGGACGGACTCTGGGGCCAACGTCCTGACTTTC
.	TRBJ1-1	TRBV10-3	few	CAISDPGIKAFF	TGTGCCATCAGTGACCCAGGGATAAAAGCTTTCTTT
.	TRBJ1-6	TRBV28	.	CASSLNQRDSPLHF	TGTGCCAGCAGTTTGAACCAAAGGGATTCACCCCTCCACTTT
.	TRBJ1-3	TRBV7-2	.	CASSSGPRATIYF	TGTGCCAGCAGCTCCGGGCCACGAGCCACCATATATTTT
.	TRBJ1-5	TRBV6-1	.	CASSEWGLNSNQPQHF	TGTGCCAGCAGTGAATGGGGGCTGAATAGCAATCAGCCCCAGCATTTT
.	TRBJ1-3	TRBV5-5	.	CASSPGNGNTIYF	TGTGCCAGCAGCCCCGGGAACGGAAACACCATATATTTT
.	TRBJ1-2	TRBV2	.	CASRVQGANYGYTF	TGTGCCAGCAGGGTACAGGGAGCTAACTATGGCTACACCTTC
.	TRBJ1-6	TRBV30	.	CAWNSGTQNSPLHF	TGTGCCTGGAACTCCGGGACACAAAATTCACCCCTCCACTTT
TRBD2	TRBJ2-7	TRBV27	large	CASRGLAGGSWYEQYF	TGTGCCAGCAGGGGACTAGCGGGAGGGTCTTGGTACGAGCAGTACTTC
.	TRBJ2-1	TRBV21-1	.	CASSKISGSSYNEQFF	TGTGCCAGCAGCAAGATTAGCGGTAGCTCCTACAATGAGCAGTTCTTC
.	TRBJ1-1	TRBV6-2/TRBV6-3	.	CASSRDGYTEAFF	TGTGCCAGCAGTCGCGACGGTTACACTGAAGCTTTCTTT
TRBD1	TRBJ2-3	TRBV27	.	CASSSFRGTGWNTQYF	TGTGCCAGCAGTTCCTTCCGTGGGACAGGGTGGAATACGCAGTATTTT
TRBD2	TRBJ2-2	TRBV20-1	.	CSASGGPSGSTGELFF	TGCAGTGCTAGTGGGGGTCCAAGCGGGAGCACCGGGGAGCTGTTTTTT
TRBD2	TRBJ2-5	TRBV20-1	.	CSARDRTSGRETQYF	TGCAGTGCTAGAGATCGTACTAGCGGGAGAGAGACCCAGTACTTC
.	TRBJ2-1	TRBV24-1	.	CATSEPGRSTYNEQFF	TGTGCCACCAGTGAACCCGGACGAAGTACCTACAATGAGCAGTTCTTC
.	TRBJ2-3	TRBV30	.	CASGAQYF	TGTGCCTCAGGGGCGCAGTATTTT
.	TRBJ1-5	TRBV4-3	few	CASSQDIGGGAYQPQHF	TGCGCCAGCAGCCAAGATATCGGTGGGGGCGCCTATCAGCCCCAGCATTTT
TRBD2	TRBJ2-6	TRBV27	medium-sized	CASSGLAAGGANVLTF	TGTGCCAGCAGTGGACTAGCGGCGGGAGGGGCCAACGTCCTGACTTTC
.	TRBJ1-6	TRBV27	.	CASSMSSYNSPLHF	TGTGCCAGCAGTATGAGCTCCTATAATTCACCCCTCCACTTT
TRBD1	TRBJ1-2	TRBV20-1	.	CSARDNRGDLGYTF	TGCAGTGCTAGAGATAACAGGGGGGACCTCGGCTACACCTTC
TRBD1	TRBJ2-3	TRBV20-1	.	CSARDPLDRGDTQYF	TGCAGTGCTAGAGATCCCTTGGACAGGGGGGATACGCAGTATTTT
TRBD1	TRBJ1-1	TRBV6-1	.	CASSFGTGGTEAFF	TGTGCCAGCAGCTTTGGGACAGGGGGGACTGAAGCTTTCTTT
.	TRBJ1-5	TRBV30	few	CAWSRQYSNQPQHF	TGTGCCTGGAGTCGACAGTATAGCAATCAGCCCCAGCATTTT
.	TRBJ1-5	TRBV5-1	.	CASRQDSNQPQHF	TGCGCCAGCAGACAAGATAGCAATCAGCCCCAGCATTTT
TRBD1	TRBJ1-5	TRBV19	.	CASSDRAVQPQHF	TGTGCCAGTAGCGACAGGGCGGTTCAGCCCCAGCATTTT
TRBD1	TRBJ1-4	TRBV20-1	once	CSARDRDVTNEKLFF	TGCAGTGCGCGGGACAGGGATGTAACTAATGAAAAACTGTTTTTT
.	TRBJ1-6	TRBV7-9	few	CASSLSSASQSFNSPLHF	TGTGCCAGCAGCTTATCCTCCGCGTCACAGAGCTTTAATTCACCCCTCCACTTT
.	TRBJ2-6	TRBV12-3/TRBV12-4	.	CASSDSGANVLTF	TGTGCCAGTTCAGACTCTGGGGCCAACGTCCTGACTTTC
.	TRBJ1-3	TRBV6-5	.	CASSLDPTNTIYF	TGTGCCAGCAGTTTGGACCCTACGAACACCATATATTTT
.	TRBJ2-2	TRBV20-1	.	CSARDSRGTNTGELFF	TGCAGTGCTAGAGATAGTAGAGGGACAAACACCGGGGAGCTGTTTTTT
.	TRBJ1-2	TRBV21-1	.	CASMGLGYGYTF	TGTGCCAGCATGGGGTTGGGCTATGGCTACACCTTC